This T cell receptor beta chain is from a study of blood T cell repertoires in COVID-19. Measured with immunoSEQ multiplex PCR; TCRdb has only the in-frame clones, and not every one. The sample shows some 51,000 clones, 88% of them seen only once. This clone was seen once. With V trimmed by 1 base and J by 5 bases, 5 bases remained unmatched. CDR1 and CDR2 (germline): SGHTA, FQGTGA. The CDR3 length is 15 residues. V and J are TRBV7-3 and TRBJ2-5, with TRBD1 matching 9 bases. Sequenced material: peripheral blood. The source of this sequence is a man aged 50-60 years with active COVID-19. The CDR3 DNA sequence: TGTGCCAGCAGCTTAAACAGGGGGCGCGGGGAGACCCAGTACTTC. This codes for CASSLNRGRGETQYF.